These 21 T cell receptor beta chains were sequenced from one sample in a study of blood T cell repertoires in COVID-19. Using immunoSEQ multiplex PCR, the repertoire was profiled, and TCRdb retains in-frame clones only, with some absent. The sample includes 150,000 to 200,000 clones, 70% to 80% of them seen just once. The sequenced sample consisted of PBMCs or T cells enriched from blood (not recorded which). These receptor sequences come from a woman aged 50 to 65 who had recovered from COVID-19.

V and J are TRBV9 and TRBJ2-7; D is possibly TRBD2 (6 bases). The germline V and J ends were trimmed by 2 bases and 2 bases, with 14 bases remaining between them. The CDR3 contains 15 residues. Germline CDR1 reads SGDLS; CDR2 reads YYNGEE. CDR3 nucleotide sequence: TGTGCCAGCAGCGTTGGGGCGGGATTAGCCTACGAGCAGTACTTC. Translation: CASSVGAGLAYEQYF.

The chain combines TRBV6-6 with TRBJ1-4; the match to TRBD1 covers 7 bases. V shed 2 bases and J 5 bases; nucleotides not matched to a gene: 5. Looked up from germline, CDR1 is MNHNY and CDR2 is SVGAGI (reference sequence). This CDR3 contains 15 residues. DNA for the CDR3: TGTGCCAGCAGTTACCCTCAACAGGGGAATGAAAAACTGTTTTTT. The encoded protein is CASSYPQQGNEKLFF.

This chain joins TRBV30 and TRBJ2-7; 9 nucleotides line up with TRBD2. The J segment lost 4 bases and the V segment lost 2 bases, leaving 15 bases of the junction unmatched. CDR1 and CDR2 (germline): GTSNPN, SVGIG (reference sequence). The CDR3 loop spans 17 amino acids. The CDR3 bases are TGTGCCTGGAGTTTGGGCCTAGGGGCGGGAGGGAAGTACGAGCAGTACTTC. Translating gives CAWSLGLGAGGKYEQYF.

The V and J genes are TRBV7-9 and TRBJ1-2; TRBD1 might be the D (6 bases). This CDR3 is built from 13 residues. CDR1 is SEHNR, CDR2 FQNEAQ, per germline (reference sequence). Deletions cut 4 bases from V and 4 bases from J, with 10 bases between. CDR3 sequence: CASSWDTSYGYTF. CDR3 nucleotides: TGTGCCAGCAGCTGGGACACCAGCTATGGCTACACCTTC.

There are a few counts of this clone. V usage is TRBV16 and J usage is TRBJ2-7; possible D gene TRBD2, 5 bases. V shed 4 bases and J shed 0 bases, with 19 bases lying between them. The CDR3 extends over 17 amino acids. CDR1 and CDR2 (germline): KGHSY, FQNENV. CDR3: CASSPTSPGRGSYEQYF. CDR3 nucleotides: TGTGCCAGCAGCCCAACCTCCCCAGGCCGGGGCTCCTACGAGCAGTACTTC.

The chain employs TRBV6-1 and TRBJ1-2; D is perhaps TRBD1 (5 bases). The ends were cut back, 3 bases at V and 0 bases at J, with 11 bases in the middle. This CDR3 has 15 residues. Germline V lookup: CDR1 MNHNS, CDR2 SASEGT. The CDR3 loop is CASSEGQPPNYGYTF. CDR3 bases: TGTGCCAGCAGTGAGGGGCAGCCACCTAACTATGGCTACACCTTC.

This clone appeared a few times. The genes are TRBV18 and TRBJ2-5; D gene unclear. V was cut by 2 bases and J by 3 bases, with 4 bases left in between. This CDR3 region has 12 residues. Germline assignment: CDR1 KGHSH and CDR2 LQKENI. The CDR3 nucleotides are TGTGCCAGCTCACCATCCGAAGAGACCCAGTACTTC. Its translation: CASSPSEETQYF.

This chain links TRBV5-1 with TRBJ1-2; D is possibly TRBD1 (6 bases). Trimming pared 2 bases from V and 0 bases from J, leaving 14 bases between. This CDR3 spans 16 amino acids. Germline CDR1 and CDR2: SGHRS and YFSETQ. CDR3 coding DNA: TGCGCCAGCAGCTTCGGGGACAATAACCCTAACTATGGCTACACCTTC. This sequence encodes CASSFGDNNPNYGYTF.

The J gene is TRBJ1-5, the V gene TRBV7-9; unclear D gene. CDR1 is SEHNR and CDR2 is FQNEAQ in the germline V gene (reference sequence). The CDR3 length is 14 residues. Trimming removed 0 bases from V and 4 bases from J, with 7 bases in between. This CDR3 reads CASSLATGNQPQHF. In nucleotides, the CDR3 is TGTGCCAGCAGCTTAGCTACCGGTAATCAGCCCCAGCATTTT. Filled out from reference TRBV7-9 and TRBJ1-5, the complete variable domain reads DTGVSQNPRHKITKRGQNVTFRCDPISEHNRLYWYRQTLGQGPEFLTYFQNEAQLEKSRLLSDRFSAERPKGSFSTLEIQRTEQGDSAMYLCASSLATGNQPQHFGDGTRLSIL.

The rearrangement joins TRBV7-6 to TRBJ2-7, with D possibly TRBD2 on 6 matching bases. The CDR3 totals 14 residues. Per the germline V gene, CDR1 is SGHVS and CDR2 is FNYEAQ. The V end lost 4 bases, the J end lost 6 bases, and 16 bases lay between the germline ends. Here the CDR3 DNA reads TGTGCCAGCAGCTCCCGGGACTCAAGTGGCGAGCAGTACTTC. It encodes CASSSRDSSGEQYF.

The chain employs TRBV7-2 and TRBJ2-2, with 14 positions matching TRBD2. CDR3 size: 19 residues. The V and J ends lost 5 bases and 6 bases, in that order; junction bases with no gene match: 14. Germline CDR1 and CDR2: SGHTA and FQGNSA. The CDR3: CASSPLTSGRARIAGELFF. In nucleotides, the CDR3 is TGTGCCAGCAGCCCTTTGACTAGCGGGAGGGCCAGAATTGCCGGGGAGCTGTTTTTT. The full variable domain, with the rest looked up from reference TRBV7-2 and TRBJ2-2, is GAGVSQSPSNKVTEKGKDVELRCDPISGHTALYWYRQSLGQGLEFLIYFQGNSAPDKSGLPSDRFSAERTGGSVSTLTIQRTQQEDSAVYLCASSPLTSGRARIAGELFFGEGSRLTVL.

CDR3 in amino acids: CASSQDRQRNYEQYF. The CDR3 region has the DNA TGTGCCAGCAGCCAAGATCGGCAGCGGAACTACGAGCAGTACTTC. The chain uses TRBV4-2 and TRBJ2-7, with TRBD2 as a possible D gene (5 bases). The CDR3 totals 15 residues. Looked up from germline, CDR1 is LGHNA and CDR2 is YNFKEQ. V dropped 0 bases and J dropped 3 bases, with 12 bases sitting between them.

This sequence joins TRBV18 and TRBJ1-6; 7 bases are a match to TRBD1. From germline, CDR1 is KGHSH and CDR2 LQKENI. The CDR3 consists of 15 residues. The V gene end was trimmed by 4 bases and the J gene end by 7 bases; junction bases not matched to a gene: 7. CDR3 amino acids: CASSRETGTNSPLHF. The CDR3 coding sequence is TGTGCCAGCTCACGGGAGACAGGGACAAATTCACCCCTCCACTTT.

The V call is TRBV7-6, the J call TRBJ1-2; D is unclear. V was clipped by 1 base and J by 6 bases, with 15 bases between them. This CDR3 is built from 15 residues. Germline values: CDR1 SGHVS, CDR2 FNYEAQ. CDR3 protein: CASSLGPGLIDGYTF. CDR3 nucleotides: TGTGCCAGCAGCTTAGGGCCAGGACTTATCGATGGCTACACCTTC.

The count of this clone is one. The V call is TRBV28, the J call TRBJ2-1; 7 nucleotides agree with TRBD2. The ends lost 7 bases at V and 10 bases at J; junction bases unmatched: 28. This CDR3 comprises 19 residues. The V gene's germline CDR1 is MDHEN and CDR2 SYDVKM. The CDR3 loop is CASTTQAGRPPVPAREQFF. The CDR3 DNA follows: TGTGCCAGCACCACCCAAGCGGGGCGGCCCCCCGTACCCGCGCGGGAGCAGTTCTTC.

The chain recombines TRBV5-1 with TRBJ1-4, with TRBD1 matching 10 bases. The CDR3 consists of 14 residues. CDR1 SGHRS and CDR2 YFSETQ come from the germline V gene. The junction had 3 bases not matched to a gene; V was cut back by 4 bases and J by 6 bases. The CDR3 nucleotides read TGCGCCAGCAGCGCGGGACAGGGGTATGAAAAACTGTTTTTT. Translated, it gives CASSAGQGYEKLFF.

V gene TRBV7-6 combines with J gene TRBJ2-5; D ambiguous. This CDR3 spans 13 amino acids. With 5 bases removed from V and 5 bases from J, the gap between germline ends came to 12 bases. CDR1 SGHVS and CDR2 FNYEAQ come from the germline V gene. In nucleotides, the CDR3 is TGTGCCAGCAGCGTCAGGCTCCGGGAGACCCAGTACTTC. Translated, it gives CASSVRLRETQYF.

This clone was counted at least ten times. The chain recombines TRBV2 with TRBJ2-3; a weak D match, TRBD2 (5 bases). CDR3 length equals 14 residues. V lost 6 bases and J 6 bases, leaving 16 bases between the germline ends. CDR1 is SNHLY, CDR2 FYNNEI, per germline. The CDR3 reads CASRAGLPPDTQYF. CDR3 in DNA: TGTGCCAGCAGAGCCGGACTCCCTCCGGATACGCAGTATTTT. The full variable domain, in which reference TRBV2 and TRBJ2-3 provide the parts outside the CDR3, is EPEVTQTPSHQVTQMGQEVILRCVPISNHLYFYWYRQILGQKVEFLVSFYNNEISEKSEIFDDQFSVERPDGSNFTLKIRSTKLEDSAMYFCASRAGLPPDTQYFGPGTRLTVL.

This sequence joins TRBV11-3 and TRBJ2-3; D remains unclear. V gave up 1 base and J gave up 2 bases, with 7 bases separating them. This CDR3 is 14 amino acids long. Germline assignment: CDR1 SGHNT and CDR2 YENEEA. CDR3 coding DNA: TGTGCCAGCAGCTTAGGTTTCTCCACAGATACGCAGTATTTT. This sequence encodes CASSLGFSTDTQYF.

This chain links TRBV28 with TRBJ2-2; D gene unclear. Germline V gene data show CDR1 as MDHEN and CDR2 as SYDVKM. This CDR3 has 15 residues. Trimming took off 3 bases at V and 4 bases at J, with 12 bases between the two ends. This CDR3 reads CASSLHNVVTGELFF. The CDR3 bases are TGTGCCAGCAGTTTGCATAACGTAGTCACCGGGGAGCTGTTTTTT.

The J gene is TRBJ2-3, the V gene TRBV5-1; 12 bases align to TRBD1. The CDR3 runs 16 residues. Germline loops: CDR1 SGHRS, CDR2 YFSETQ. V was pared by 7 bases and J by 5 bases, with 11 bases of the junction left unmatched. CDR3 in amino acids: CASSTGTGGLIDTQYF. DNA for the CDR3: TGCGCCAGCTCAACCGGGACAGGGGGCTTAATAGATACGCAGTATTTT.